Below are 28 T cell receptor beta chains sequenced from a single sample in a study of cytomegalovirus exposure and HLA in healthy donors. The primer mix had 60 Vbeta and 13 Jbeta primers. Some clones are missing from TCRdb's copy, which holds only in-frame ones; the method was immunoSEQ multiplex PCR. The sample has 100,000 to 150,000 clones; around 73% are singletons. The sequenced material came from PBMCs. Receptors originate from a female donor in good health and CMV-seronegative.

V gene TRBV6-6 combines with J gene TRBJ2-7; 8 bases match TRBD1. After removal of 3 bases from V and 6 bases from J, the junction contained 4 bases not matched to a gene. The CDR3 contains 13 residues. Germline V CDR1 and CDR2: MNHNY, SVGAGI (reference sequence). CDR3 in DNA: TGTGCCAGCAGTTATGGGGACAGGAGCGAGCAGTACTTC. Amino acid sequence: CASSYGDRSEQYF.

This clone was recorded only once. The chain is built from TRBV19 and TRBJ1-2, with 7 bases fitting TRBD1. Germline CDR1 LNHDA, CDR2 SQIVND (reference sequence). Trimming took 4 bases from V and 4 from J; bases not matched to a gene: 12. This CDR3 spans 16 amino acids. The CDR3, as DNA: TGTGCCAGTAGTACCCTCAGGGGGAACTACCCCTATGGCTACACCTTC. Amino acids: CASSTLRGNYPYGYTF.

J is TRBJ2-2 and V is TRBV9; 9 positions agree with TRBD1. The germline CDR1 and CDR2 sequences are SGDLS and YYNGEE. The CDR3 has 17 amino acids. Losses at the gene ends were 3 bases for V and 5 bases for J; bases not matched to a gene: 11. The CDR3 DNA sequence: TGTGCCAGCAGCGCCAGTGGGACAGGGTCGTGGACCGGGGAGCTGTTTTTT. This encodes CASSASGTGSWTGELFF.

The chain carries TRBV29-1 and TRBJ1-3; D possibly corresponds to TRBD1 (5 bases). CDR3 length equals 14 residues. The V gene's germline CDR1 is SQVTM and CDR2 ANQGSEA. With 7 bases removed from V and 2 bases from J, the gap between germline ends came to 15 bases. The CDR3 nucleotides are TGCAGCGGGGGGGGTATAGGGGCTGGAAACACCATATATTTT. Residues: CSGGGIGAGNTIYF.

Concerning this clone: Within the sample, other DNA sequences also encode this same CDR3. The chain couples TRBV2 to TRBJ2-2; TRBD2 matches at 8 bases. The ends lost 7 bases at V and 5 bases at J; junction bases unmatched: 0. The CDR3 length is 12 residues. Germline loops: CDR1 SNHLY, CDR2 FYNNEI. In nucleotides, the CDR3 is TGTGCCAGCACTAGCGGGACCGGGGAGCTGTTTTTT. It codes for CASTSGTGELFF.

The V gene is TRBV30, the J gene TRBJ1-1; 11 bases match TRBD1. V lost 0 bases, J lost 0 bases, and 6 bases stayed unmatched. Germline CDR1 GTSNPN, CDR2 SVGIG (reference sequence). The length of the CDR3 is 17 residues. CDR3 nucleotide sequence: TGTGCCTGGAGTGTAGCGGGGACAGGGGGTTTGAACACTGAAGCTTTCTTT. As protein: CAWSVAGTGGLNTEAFF. Using reference TRBV30 and TRBJ1-1 for the parts outside the CDR3, the full variable domain is SQTIHQWPATLVQPVGSPLSLECTVEGTSNPNLYWYRQAAGRGLQLLFYSVGIGQISSEVPQNLSASRPQDRQFILSSKKLLLSDSGFYLCAWSVAGTGGLNTEAFFGQGTRLTVV.

The J gene is TRBJ2-1, the V gene TRBV10-3; D is uncertain. Trimming left V 4 bases short and J 4 bases short, with 8 bases between. Germline V gene sequence: CDR1 ENHRY, CDR2 SYGVKD. The CDR3 has 13 amino acids. The chain's CDR3 is CAISVDSYNEQFF. Written as DNA, the CDR3 is TGTGCCATCAGTGTAGACTCTTACAATGAGCAGTTCTTC.

The rearrangement links TRBV13 to TRBJ2-7, with TRBD1 as a possible D gene (7 bases). V was pared by 5 bases and J by 5 bases, with 13 bases between. Germline assignment: CDR1 PRHDT and CDR2 FYEKMQ (reference sequence). The CDR3 covers 13 residues. CDR3 sequence: CASSRTGGDEQYF. For the CDR3, the DNA is TGTGCCAGCAGCCGGACAGGCGGGGACGAGCAGTACTTC.

CDR3 DNA: TGTGCCAGCAGCTTGGTCGCGGTGGACTCCACAGATACGCAGTATTTT. The encoded protein is CASSLVAVDSTDTQYF. This sequence joins TRBV5-6 and TRBJ2-3; maybe TRBD2 (5 bases). The CDR3 length is 16 residues. The V end was cut by 0 bases, the J end by 2 bases, with 13 bases between. Germline V gives CDR1 SGHDT, CDR2 YYEEEE.

The gene calls are TRBV6-5 and TRBJ2-2, with D possibly matching TRBD1 (6 bases). This CDR3 spans 14 amino acids. With 5 bases removed from V and 9 bases from J, the gap between germline ends came to 16 bases. Germline lookup yields CDR1 MNHEY and CDR2 SVGAGI. CDR3: CASSMGQARWELFF. For the CDR3, the DNA is TGTGCCAGCAGTATGGGACAAGCCCGATGGGAGCTGTTTTTT.

The chain recombines TRBV5-1 with TRBJ1-5; 7 bases match TRBD1. CDR3 length: 14 residues. The germline gives CDR1 SGHRS, CDR2 YFSETQ. The V and J ends lost 4 bases and 4 bases, in that order; junction bases with no gene match: 5. The CDR3 is CASSLGTANQPQHF. The CDR3 coding sequence is TGCGCCAGCAGCCTCGGGACAGCGAATCAGCCCCAGCATTTT.

The chain couples TRBV6-5 to TRBJ1-5; 7 bases fit TRBD1. CDR1 is MNHEY, CDR2 SVGAGI, per germline. The trim removed 6 bases at V and 0 bases at J, leaving 5 bases unmatched. This CDR3 region has 15 residues. In nucleotides, the CDR3 is TGTGCCAGCAGCCGTGACAGGGATAGCAATCAGCCCCAGCATTTT. Its translation is CASSRDRDSNQPQHF.

This chain uses TRBV7-8 with TRBJ1-2, with D uncertain. Trimming pared 1 base from V and 0 bases from J, leaving 9 bases between. This CDR3 spans 15 amino acids. Germline V CDR1 and CDR2: SGHVS, FQNEAQ. CDR3 protein: CASSLGAGTNYGYTF. The CDR3 nucleotides are TGTGCCAGCAGCTTAGGTGCAGGTACTAACTATGGCTACACCTTC.

The table lists this clone with a count of one. The rearrangement joins TRBV28 to TRBJ2-7, with D possibly TRBD1 on 6 matching bases. There are 14 residues in the CDR3. CDR1 is MDHEN, CDR2 SYDVKM, per germline. V dropped 2 bases and J dropped 1 base, with 9 bases sitting between them. In DNA form, the CDR3 reads TGTGCCAGCAGTTTAAGGACAGCTTCCTACGAGCAGTACTTC. This gives the protein CASSLRTASYEQYF.

A word on this clone: The junction shows a germline mismatch at one end, possibly a read error. The rearrangement uses TRBV30 and TRBJ2-2; TRBD2 matches at 12 bases. The CDR3 has 15 residues. Germline lookup yields CDR1 GTSNPN and CDR2 SVGIG (reference sequence). The CDR3 here is CAWRLAGGAGRGAVF. The CDR3 DNA sequence: TGTGCCTGGAGACTAGCGGGAGGAGCGGGGCGGGGAGCTGTTTTT.

The chain recombines TRBV7-7 with TRBJ1-1; D gene uncertain. The CDR3 has 13 residues. Trimming shortened V by 1 base and J by 1 base, and 4 bases separated the two germline ends. CDR1 is SSHAT and CDR2 is FNYEAQ in the germline V gene (reference sequence). CDR3 protein: CASSLDRNTEAFF. CDR3 DNA sequence: TGTGCCAGCAGCTTAGACAGGAACACTGAAGCTTTCTTT. Full variable domain (missing parts from reference TRBV7-7 and TRBJ1-1): GAGVSQSPRYKVTKRGQDVTLRCDPISSHATLYWYQQALGQGPEFLTYFNYEAQPDKSGLPSDRFSAERPEGSISTLTIQRTEQRDSAMYRCASSLDRNTEAFFGQGTRLTVV.

The chain is built from TRBV4-1 and TRBJ2-7; TRBD1 might be the D (6 bases). V shed 0 bases and J shed 0 bases, with 12 bases lying between them. The CDR3 has 16 residues. CDR1 and CDR2 (germline): MGHRA, YSYEKL. The DNA of the CDR3 is TGCGCCAGCAGCCAAGATTCGACAGGAAGCTCCTACGAGCAGTACTTC. This codes for CASSQDSTGSSYEQYF.

A few counts support this clone. This chain joins TRBV6-6 and TRBJ2-1, with TRBD1 as a possible D gene (6 bases). Per the germline V gene, CDR1 is MNHNY and CDR2 is SVGAGI (reference sequence). Between the trimmed V and J ends, which lost 5 bases and 8 bases, there was a span of 13 bases. CDR3 length: 13 amino acids. CDR3 DNA sequence: TGTGCCAGCAGTACTACCAGGGGCGATGAGCAGTTCTTC. Protein sequence: CASSTTRGDEQFF.

This chain joins TRBV6-1 and TRBJ2-7; a possible D gene is TRBD2 (6 bases). CDR1 and CDR2 from the germline V gene are MNHNS and SASEGT. V was shortened by 0 bases and J by 2 bases, with 11 bases between the two germline ends. CDR3 length: 15 residues. The CDR3 here is CASSEAGLGTYEQYF. In DNA, the CDR3 is TGTGCCAGCAGTGAAGCGGGACTTGGAACCTACGAGCAGTACTTC.

The chain recombines TRBV14 with TRBJ2-1; TRBD2 matches at 11 bases. Germline V gives CDR1 SGHDN, CDR2 FVKESK. V was pared by 5 bases and J by 3 bases, with 6 bases of the junction left unmatched. This CDR3 spans 16 amino acids. CDR3 sequence: CASSYLAGGIYNEQFF. As DNA, the CDR3 is TGTGCCAGCAGCTACCTAGCGGGAGGAATCTACAATGAGCAGTTCTTC. The complete variable domain, with remaining parts taken from reference TRBV14 and TRBJ2-1, reads EAGVTQFPSHSVIEKGQTVTLRCDPISGHDNLYWYRRVMGKEIKFLLHFVKESKQDESGMPNNRFLAERTGGTYSTLKVQPAELEDSGVYFCASSYLAGGIYNEQFFGPGTRLTVL.

This clone came up once. The chain combines TRBV30 with TRBJ2-2; D is unclear. Trimming took off 3 bases at V and 4 bases at J, with 15 bases between the two ends. The germline gives CDR1 GTSNPN, CDR2 SVGIG (reference sequence). The CDR3 covers 15 residues. The CDR3 is CAWSARRGITGELFF. The CDR3 bases are TGTGCCTGGAGCGCCCGTCGCGGTATCACCGGGGAGCTGTTTTTT.

The chain uses TRBV7-2 and TRBJ2-1; 8 nucleotides align to TRBD2. The CDR3 is 16 amino acids. Germline assignment: CDR1 SGHTA and CDR2 FQGNSA. Germline trimming cut 0 bases from V and 2 bases from J; bases unmatched to any gene: 3. CDR3 nucleotide sequence: TGTGCCAGCAGCTTAGCGGGCGGGAGGACCTACAATGAGCAGTTCTTC. This encodes CASSLAGGRTYNEQFF.

The chain couples TRBV5-5 to TRBJ1-2, with 7 bases matching TRBD1. This CDR3 has 16 amino acids. V lost 2 bases to trimming and J lost 1 base; unmatched junction nucleotides: 8. The germline V gene has CDR1 SGHKS and CDR2 YYEKEE (reference sequence). CDR3: CASSLLTGADNYGYTF. The CDR3 DNA sequence: TGTGCCAGCAGCTTACTTACAGGGGCGGATAACTATGGCTACACCTTC.

The rearrangement links TRBV20-1 to TRBJ2-7; no firm D call. CDR3 length: 11 residues. V lost 6 bases and J 5 bases, leaving 11 bases between the germline ends. Germline CDR1 reads DFQATT; CDR2 reads SNEGSKA (reference sequence). The chain's CDR3 is CSAKHPNEQYF. The CDR3 DNA reads as TGCAGTGCAAAACACCCAAACGAGCAGTACTTC.

Remarks on this clone: The junction departs from the called germline gene at one end, perhaps through a read error. The chain couples TRBV27 to TRBJ1-2; TRBD1 might be the D (5 bases). This CDR3 is built from 12 residues. Per the germline V gene, CDR1 is MNHEY and CDR2 is SMNVEV (reference sequence). As DNA, the CDR3 is TGCGGACGGGAGGGGCACCTATGTGGCTACACCTTC. It translates to CGREGHLCGYTF.

The chain uses TRBV28 and TRBJ1-2; D gene ambiguous. The germline V and J ends were trimmed by 6 bases and 4 bases, with 18 bases remaining between them. The germline gives CDR1 MDHEN, CDR2 SYDVKM. The CDR3 is made up of 15 amino acids. The CDR3 nucleotides are TGTGCCAGCAGCCCGCCCGGAGCAGAGCTCTATGGCTACACCTTC. Translation gives CASSPPGAELYGYTF.

The chain carries TRBV6-5 and TRBJ2-7; D is perhaps TRBD2 (5 bases). This CDR3 spans 13 amino acids. Germline V CDR1 and CDR2: MNHEY, SVGAGI. V gave up 7 bases and J gave up 4 bases, with 14 bases separating them. CDR3 DNA: TGTGCCAGCATGAGGGCTTACGGGTACGAGCAGTACTTC. Translating it yields CASMRAYGYEQYF.

This chain uses TRBV7-2 with TRBJ1-4; no definite D call. Per germline, CDR1 SGHTA and CDR2 FQGNSA. The V end was cut by 4 bases, the J end by 5 bases, with 14 bases between. The CDR3 is 15 residues long. The CDR3 protein is CASSSEAGYNEKLFF. CDR3 in DNA: TGTGCCAGCAGCTCCGAAGCGGGGTACAATGAAAAACTGTTTTTT.